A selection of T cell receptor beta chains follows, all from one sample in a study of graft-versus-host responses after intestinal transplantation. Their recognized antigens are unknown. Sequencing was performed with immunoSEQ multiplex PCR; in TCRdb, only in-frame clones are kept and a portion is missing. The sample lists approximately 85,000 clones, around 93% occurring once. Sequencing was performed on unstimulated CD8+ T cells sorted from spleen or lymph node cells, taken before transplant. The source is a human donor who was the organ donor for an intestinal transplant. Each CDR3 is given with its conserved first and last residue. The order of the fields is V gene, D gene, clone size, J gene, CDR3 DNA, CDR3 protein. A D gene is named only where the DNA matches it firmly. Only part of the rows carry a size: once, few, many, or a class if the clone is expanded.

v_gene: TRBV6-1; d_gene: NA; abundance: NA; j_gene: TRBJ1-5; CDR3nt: TGTGCCAGCGGGTCTCTCTCGGGTAGCAATCAGCCCCAGCATTTT; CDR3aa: CASGSLSGSNQPQHF
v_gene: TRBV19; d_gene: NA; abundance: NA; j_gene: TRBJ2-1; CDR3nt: TGTGCCAGTAGTTCTCCGCCGGGAGACAAGACTATAAATGAGCAGTTCTTC; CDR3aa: CASSSPPGDKTINEQFF
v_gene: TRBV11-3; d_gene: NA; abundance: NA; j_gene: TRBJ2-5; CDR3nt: TGTGCCAGCAGCTCCCCCGGTCAAGAGACCCAGTACTTC; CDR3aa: CASSSPGQETQYF
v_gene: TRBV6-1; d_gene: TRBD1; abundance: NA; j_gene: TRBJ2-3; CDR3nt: TGTGCCAGCAGTGACGAGACAGGGATACATACGCAGTATTTT; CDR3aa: CASSDETGIHTQYF
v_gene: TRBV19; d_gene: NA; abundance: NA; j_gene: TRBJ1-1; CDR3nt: TGTGCCAGTAGTATTTGGCCGAACACTGAAGCTTTCTTT; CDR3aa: CASSIWPNTEAFF
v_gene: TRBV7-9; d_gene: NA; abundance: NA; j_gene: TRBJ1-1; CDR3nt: TGTGCCAGCAGCCAGGGAGGCACTGAAGCTTTCTTT; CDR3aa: CASSQGGTEAFF
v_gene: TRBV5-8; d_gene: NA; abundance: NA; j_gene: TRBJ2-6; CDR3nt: TGTGCCAGCAGCTCCTTCACGGGGAGCGACCACTCTGGGGCCAACGTCCTGACTTTC; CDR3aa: CASSSFTGSDHSGANVLTF
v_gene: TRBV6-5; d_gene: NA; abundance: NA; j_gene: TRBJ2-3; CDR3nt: TGTGCCAGCAGGAACCACCCCGGGGGTACGCAGTATTTT; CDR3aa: CASRNHPGGTQYF
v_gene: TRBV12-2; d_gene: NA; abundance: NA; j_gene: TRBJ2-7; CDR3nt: TGTGCAAGTCGCTTATCTGGAGGGGGGCTAGCGGATCCCTACGAGCAGTACTTC; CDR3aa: CASRLSGGGLADPYEQYF
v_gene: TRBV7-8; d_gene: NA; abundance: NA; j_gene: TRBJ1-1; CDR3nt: TGTGCCAGCAGCTCATACACTGAAGCTTTCTTT; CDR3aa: CASSSYTEAFF
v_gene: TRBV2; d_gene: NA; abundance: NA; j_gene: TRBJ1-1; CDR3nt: TGTGCCAGCAGCTTGCTGACAGTGAACACTGAAGCTTTCTTT; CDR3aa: CASSLLTVNTEAFF
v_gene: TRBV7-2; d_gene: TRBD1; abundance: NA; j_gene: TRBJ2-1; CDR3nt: TGTGCCAGCAGTCAACCCGGGACAGCTCACAATGAGCAGTTCTTC; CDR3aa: CASSQPGTAHNEQFF
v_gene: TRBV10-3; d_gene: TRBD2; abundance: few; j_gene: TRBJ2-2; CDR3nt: TGTGCCATCAGTGAGTCGATACTAGCGGACCTCACCGGGGAGCTGTTTTTT; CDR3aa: CAISESILADLTGELFF
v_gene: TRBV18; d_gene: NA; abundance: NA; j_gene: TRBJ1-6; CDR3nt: TGTGCCAGCTCACCGCGAGGGCCCAATTCACCCCTCCACTTT; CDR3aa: CASSPRGPNSPLHF
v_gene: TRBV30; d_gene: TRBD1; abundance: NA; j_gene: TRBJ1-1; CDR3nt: TGTGCCTGGAGCGCCGGGACAGACACTGAAGCTTTCTTT; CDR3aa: CAWSAGTDTEAFF
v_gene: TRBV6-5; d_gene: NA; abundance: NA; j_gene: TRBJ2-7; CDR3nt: TGTGCCAGCAGTTACTCAGCAGGCCCGTACGAGCAGTACTTC; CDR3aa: CASSYSAGPYEQYF
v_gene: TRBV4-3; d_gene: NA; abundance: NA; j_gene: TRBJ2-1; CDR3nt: TGCGCCAGCAGCCAAGGTGTTACGTCAGGTGAGCAGTTCTTC; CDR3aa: CASSQGVTSGEQFF
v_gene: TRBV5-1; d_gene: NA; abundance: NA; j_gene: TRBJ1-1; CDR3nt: TGCGCCAGCAGCTTGGAAGGGGCCACTGAAGCTTTCTTT; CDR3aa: CASSLEGATEAFF
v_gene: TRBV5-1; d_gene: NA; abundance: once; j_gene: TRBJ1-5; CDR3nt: TGCGCCAGCAGCTTATCAGGGAATCAGCCCCAGCATTTT; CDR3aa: CASSLSGNQPQHF
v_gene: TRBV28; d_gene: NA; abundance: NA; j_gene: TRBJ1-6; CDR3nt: TGTGCCAGCAGTTTTTCGGCTCGGGGGATTCATTCACCCCTCCACTTT; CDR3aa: CASSFSARGIHSPLHF
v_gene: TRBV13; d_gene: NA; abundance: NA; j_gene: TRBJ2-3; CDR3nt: TGTGCCAGCAGCCTGGCGGGGCCTACTCTCTCCCCAACAGATACGCAGTATTTT; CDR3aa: CASSLAGPTLSPTDTQYF
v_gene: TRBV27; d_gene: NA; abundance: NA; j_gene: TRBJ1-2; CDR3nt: TGTGCCAGCAGTTTATTCCGGAACTATGGCTACACCTTC; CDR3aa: CASSLFRNYGYTF
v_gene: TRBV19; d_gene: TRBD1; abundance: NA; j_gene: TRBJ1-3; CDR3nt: TGTGCCAGTAGTCCCCGGGACAGTTACTGGAAGGACACCATATATTTT; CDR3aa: CASSPRDSYWKDTIYF
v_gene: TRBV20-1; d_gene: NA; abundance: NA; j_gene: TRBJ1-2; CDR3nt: TGCAGTGTCAGGGCCGGAATCTACACCTTC; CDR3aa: CSVRAGIYTF
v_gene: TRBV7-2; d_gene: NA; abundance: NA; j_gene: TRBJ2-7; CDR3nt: TGTGCCAGCAGCTTAGAAGAGGCGGAATTCCCCTACGAGCAGTACTTC; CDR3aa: CASSLEEAEFPYEQYF
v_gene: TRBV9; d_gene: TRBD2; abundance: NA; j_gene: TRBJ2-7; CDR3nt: TGTGCCAGCAGCAAGGGCGGGGGGAACTACGAGCAGTACTTC; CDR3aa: CASSKGGGNYEQYF
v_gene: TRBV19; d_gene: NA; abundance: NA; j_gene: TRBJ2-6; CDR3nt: TGTGCCAGTAGTACCGGGACTTATGGGGCCAACGTCCTGACTTTC; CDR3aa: CASSTGTYGANVLTF
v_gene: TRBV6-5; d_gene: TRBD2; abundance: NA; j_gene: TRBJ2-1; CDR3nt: TGTGCCAGCGGGACTAGCGGGAGTAATGAGCAGTTCTTC; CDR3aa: CASGTSGSNEQFF
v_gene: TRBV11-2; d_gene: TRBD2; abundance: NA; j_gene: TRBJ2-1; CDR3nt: TGTGCCAGCAGCTCCCGCGCGCGGGGGAGCAATGAGCAGTTCTTC; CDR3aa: CASSSRARGSNEQFF
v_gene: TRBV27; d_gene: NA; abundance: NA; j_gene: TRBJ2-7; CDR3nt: TGTGCCAGCAGTTTATTTCCGGCAGGGCATCTCGAGCAGTACTTC; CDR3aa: CASSLFPAGHLEQYF
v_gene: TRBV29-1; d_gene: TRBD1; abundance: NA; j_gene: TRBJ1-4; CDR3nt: TGCAGCGTTAAACACCGGGACAGCGGAAATGAAAAACTGTTTTTT; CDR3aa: CSVKHRDSGNEKLFF
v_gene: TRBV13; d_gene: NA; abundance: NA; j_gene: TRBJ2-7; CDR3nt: TGTGCCAGCAGCTCTGGGGGGTTCAACGAGCAGTACTTC; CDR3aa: CASSSGGFNEQYF